The source of this TCR beta chain is a study of identifying expanded T cells in peripheral blood (dated by TCRdb to between 2018 and 2021). For the wider study: Separate aliquots of the same genomic DNA pool were sequenced to produce technical replicates, and four replicates were compared in pairs.

No immune events, such as infections, were documented for the healthy donors during the collection period. Blood repertoires from healthy donors were used as a training cohort for calibrating time-dependent variance in a beta-binomial model of differential abundance of T-cell clones. There were around 10 healthy donors in the training cohort, of whom 3 were female and 7 were male. The donors were between roughly 25 and 70 years old, with an average age of around 42 years. Whole blood from each healthy donor was obtained from a commercial supplier and was collected at three time points roughly 13 days apart. Genomic DNA was extracted from unsorted whole blood for immunosequencing. Results the study describes overall, beyond this receptor: Variance in clone template counts between roughly 2-week samples significantly increased with total template count across all healthy donors. The binomial model flagged around 1.1 differentially abundant clones between technical replicates, compared with about 17 over two weeks and 19 over about four weeks. The beta-binomial model significantly reduced the number of clones called differentially abundant and the false-positive rate across all healthy-donor time intervals. The authors expected biological variance in healthy repertoires might increase further over much longer intervals such as months to years.

The immunoSEQ Assay, which relies on bias-controlled multiplex PCR amplification of genomic DNA, was used to profile TCRbeta CDR3 regions. The study's processing was this. To quantify the absolute abundance of each unique TCRbeta CDR3 region, the sequences were collapsed and filtered. Differential abundance was tested with two models: a binomial (Fisher-equivalent) model and a beta-binomial model that adds time-dependent variance fitted from healthy donors. Clones with fewer than 5 combined templates were removed, and differential abundance was called for clones with a Benjamini-Hochberg FDR below 0.01. Beta-binomial variance was modeled as a function of total template count across the two samples using the form v = (b*log(k)+a)^2. Not all clones reach the TCRdb copy of this immuneACCESS table, which keeps in-frame sequences only. Checked studies attribute under half of the gap to unresolved V genes and leave the rest unexplained. D and trimming come from the DNA, and the V and J calls and clone size come from that table. The table for this sample lists approximately 120,000 clones; approximately 80% of them were counted only once. Together, the top ten hold 3.3% of the sample.

V was cut back by 6 bases and J by 5 bases, leaving a gap of 22 bases between them. From cysteine to phenylalanine, the CDR3 is 16 amino acids long. The sequence is cut down to CDR3 DNA, 48 bases in frame from base 1. From a lookup of the germline V gene, CDR1 and CDR2 are SGHTA and FQGNSA. A word on this clone: No antigen is known for it. No much larger clone is present one base from it, and per-base qualities are unavailable.

The sample consisted of blood. This receptor was identified in a person between 18 and 75 years old in good health. The V and J segments used are TRBV7-2 and TRBJ1-2; TRBD1 is possibly the D segment (5 matching bases). The CDR3 protein: CASSSGGDLRIYGYTF. Read as DNA, the sequence is TGTGCCAGCAGTTCTGGGGGAGATCTAAGAATATATGGCTACACCTTC.